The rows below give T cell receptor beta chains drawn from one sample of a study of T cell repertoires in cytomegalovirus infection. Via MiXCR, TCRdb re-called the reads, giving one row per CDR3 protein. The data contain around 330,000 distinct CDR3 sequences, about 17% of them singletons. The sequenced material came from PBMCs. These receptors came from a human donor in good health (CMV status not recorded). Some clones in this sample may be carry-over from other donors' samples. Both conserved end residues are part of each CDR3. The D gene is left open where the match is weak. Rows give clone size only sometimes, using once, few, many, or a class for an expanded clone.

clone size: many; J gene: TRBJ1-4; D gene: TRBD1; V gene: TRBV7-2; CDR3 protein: CASSLRTGNEKLFF; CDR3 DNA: TGTGCCAGCAGCTTGAGGACAGGGAATGAAAAACTGTTTTTT
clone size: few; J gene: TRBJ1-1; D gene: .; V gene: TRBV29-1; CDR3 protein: CSVEWGSGGTEAFF; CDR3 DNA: TGCAGCGTTGAATGGGGGAGTGGGGGCACTGAAGCTTTCTTT
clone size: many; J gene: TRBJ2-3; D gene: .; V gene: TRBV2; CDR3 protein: CASSEASGYTDTQYF; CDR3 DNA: TGTGCCAGCAGTGAAGCTAGCGGTTACACAGATACGCAGTATTTT
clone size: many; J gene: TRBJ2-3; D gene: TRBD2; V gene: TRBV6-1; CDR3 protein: CANQAGAIQDTQYF; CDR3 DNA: TGTGCCAACCAAGCGGGGGCGATACAAGATACGCAGTATTTT
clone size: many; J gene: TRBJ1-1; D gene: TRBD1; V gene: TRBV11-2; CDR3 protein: CASSLRTGEDTEAFF; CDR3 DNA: TGTGCCAGCAGCTTAAGGACAGGGGAGGACACTGAAGCTTTCTTT
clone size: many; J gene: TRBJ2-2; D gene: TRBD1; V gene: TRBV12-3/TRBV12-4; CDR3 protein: CASSKSRDRLTGELFF; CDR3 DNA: TGTGCCAGCAGCAAGTCTAGGGACAGGCTCACCGGGGAGCTGTTTTTT
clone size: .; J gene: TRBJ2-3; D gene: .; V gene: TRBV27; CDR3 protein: CASRPPGHTDTQYF; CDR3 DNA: TGTGCCAGCAGACCCCCGGGCCACACAGATACGCAGTATTTT
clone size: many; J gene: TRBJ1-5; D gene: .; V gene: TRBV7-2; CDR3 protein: CASSLDPGGFYQPQHF; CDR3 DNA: TGTGCCAGCAGCTTGGATCCAGGTGGCTTTTACCAGCCCCAGCATTTT
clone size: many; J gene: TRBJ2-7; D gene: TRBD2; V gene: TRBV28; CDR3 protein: CASSPAGVSYEQYF; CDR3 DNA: TGTGCCAGCAGTCCAGCGGGGGTCTCCTACGAGCAGTACTTC
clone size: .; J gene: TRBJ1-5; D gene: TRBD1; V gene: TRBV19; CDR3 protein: CASTTVGTGSNQPQHF; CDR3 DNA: TGTGCCAGTACGACAGTCGGGACAGGGTCAAATCAGCCCCAGCATTTT
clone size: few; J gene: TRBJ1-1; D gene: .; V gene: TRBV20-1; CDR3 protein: CSAPGGSNTEAFF; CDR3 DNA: TGCAGTGCCCCTGGGGGTTCGAACACTGAAGCTTTCTTT
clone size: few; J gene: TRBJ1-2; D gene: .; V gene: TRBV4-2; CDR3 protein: CASSQSLSYGYTF; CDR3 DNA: TGTGCCAGCAGCCAATCTCTAAGCTATGGCTACACCTTC
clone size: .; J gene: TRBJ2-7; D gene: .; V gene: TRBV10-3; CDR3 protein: CAISELRGHEDEQYF; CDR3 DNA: TGTGCCATCAGTGAGTTACGGGGACATGAAGACGAGCAGTACTTC
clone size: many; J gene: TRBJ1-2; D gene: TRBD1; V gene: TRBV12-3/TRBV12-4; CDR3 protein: CASSIGQEAYGYTF; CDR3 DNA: TGTGCCAGCAGTATAGGACAGGAGGCCTATGGCTACACCTTC
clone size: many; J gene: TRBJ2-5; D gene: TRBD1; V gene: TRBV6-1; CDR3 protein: CASRETGSETQYF; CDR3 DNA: TGTGCCAGCAGGGAGACAGGGTCGGAGACCCAGTACTTC
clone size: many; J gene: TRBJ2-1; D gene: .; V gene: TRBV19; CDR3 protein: CASSARSSSYNEQFF; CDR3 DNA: TGTGCCAGTAGTGCGCGCTCGAGCTCCTACAATGAGCAGTTCTTC